The 24 T cell receptor beta chains presented below share a single source sample, sequenced in a study of T cells in Graves' hyperthyroidism and ophthalmopathy. The investigators amplified TCR beta CDR3 regions from RNA transcripts. The HTBI primer set served for first-round RT-PCR of the TCR CDR3. Via MiXCR, TCRdb re-called the multiplex PCR reads, giving one row per CDR3 protein. The repertoire includes some 400,000 distinct CDR3 sequences, around 13% of them detected once, and approximately 10% sits in the top ten. Sequenced input: blood. All receptors come from a woman in her sixties or seventies with Graves' hyperthyroidism.

This clonotype was detected many times. The J gene is TRBJ1-1, the V gene TRBV10-3; TRBD1 matches 7 bases. V gave up 8 bases and J gave up 2 bases; unmatched junction bases: 11. Germline loops: CDR1 ENHRY, CDR2 SYGVKD. The CDR3 is 15 residues long. CDR3 coding DNA: TGTGCCATCCGTAGAGCAGGGGGGGGAAACACTGAAGCTTTCTTT. Protein: CAIRRAGGGNTEAFF.

This clonotype was recorded at least ten times. The rearrangement links TRBV7-2 to TRBJ2-2; TRBD2 matches at 9 bases. The CDR3 covers 16 residues. Losses at the gene ends were 5 bases for V and 6 bases for J; bases not matched to a gene: 10. Looked up from germline, CDR1 is SGHTA and CDR2 is FQGNSA. The CDR3 loop reads CASSPGGAGGSGELFF. CDR3 nucleotides: TGTGCCAGCAGCCCCGGAGGGGCGGGAGGGTCCGGGGAGCTGTTTTTT. Full variable domain (remainder filled in from reference TRBV7-2 and TRBJ2-2): GAGVSQSPSNKVTEKGKDVELRCDPISGHTALYWYRQSLGQGLEFLIYFQGNSAPDKSGLPSDRFSAERTGGSVSTLTIQRTQQEDSAVYLCASSPGGAGGSGELFFGEGSRLTVL.

This clonotype was seen only a few times. J is TRBJ1-5 and V is TRBV28; perhaps TRBD1 as D (6 bases). With 5 bases removed from V and 3 bases from J, the gap between germline ends came to 17 bases. The CDR3 has 16 amino acids. CDR1 and CDR2 (germline): MDHEN, SYDVKM. CDR3 sequence: CASSRRGSDTNQPQHF. The CDR3 DNA sequence: TGTGCCAGCAGTAGGAGGGGGTCCGACACCAATCAGCCCCAGCATTTT. Complete variable domain (other parts from reference TRBV28 and TRBJ1-5): DVKVTQSSRYLVKRTGEKVFLECVQDMDHENMFWYRQDPGLGLRLIYFSYDVKMKEKGDIPEGYSVSREKKERFSLILESASTNQTSMYLCASSRRGSDTNQPQHFGDGTRLSIL.

This clonotype was detected many times. CDR3 bases: TGCGCCAGCAGCGGCAGGACAGGGGCGAAAAACACTGAAGCTTTCTTT. Its translation is CASSGRTGAKNTEAFF. This chain connects TRBV5-1 to TRBJ1-1, with 9 bases identical to TRBD1. After removal of 4 bases from V and 2 bases from J, the junction contained 9 bases not matched to a gene. This CDR3 spans 16 amino acids. Germline V gene lookup returns CDR1 SGHRS and CDR2 YFSETQ.

This clonotype showed up many times. The chain couples TRBV7-3 to TRBJ2-1; 7 positions match TRBD2. Germline V CDR1 and CDR2: SGHTA, FQGTGA. Germline trimming cut 5 bases from V and 3 bases from J; bases unmatched to any gene: 10. The CDR3 has 16 amino acids. CDR3 amino acids: CASSPREPSGYNEQFF. The CDR3 DNA reads as TGTGCCAGCAGCCCCAGGGAGCCTAGCGGCTACAATGAGCAGTTCTTC.

This clonotype was observed many times. The chain employs TRBV20-1 and TRBJ2-3; D uncertain. Trimming cost V 4 bases and J 4 bases, with 15 bases left between them. The CDR3 has 14 amino acids. Per germline, CDR1 DFQATT and CDR2 SNEGSKA (reference sequence). The CDR3 spells CSAIWAPNPDTQYF. CDR3 nucleotides: TGCAGTGCTATCTGGGCCCCGAACCCAGATACGCAGTATTTT.

This clonotype was seen ten or more times. The rearrangement uses TRBV2 and TRBJ1-3; D uncertain. The germline V gene has CDR1 SNHLY and CDR2 FYNNEI. The V gene lost 5 bases and the J gene lost 0 bases, with 11 bases spanning the gap. CDR3 size: 15 residues. CDR3 DNA: TGTGCCAGCAGTCCCCCGGGCAGCTCTGGAAACACCATATATTTT. Amino acids: CASSPPGSSGNTIYF. Using reference TRBV2 and TRBJ1-3 for the parts outside the CDR3, the full variable domain is EPEVTQTPSHQVTQMGQEVILRCVPISNHLYFYWYRQILGQKVEFLVSFYNNEISEKSEIFDDQFSVERPDGSNFTLKIRSTKLEDSAMYFCASSPPGSSGNTIYFGEGSWLTVV.

At least ten counts were recorded for this clonotype. This chain joins TRBV2 and TRBJ2-5; 7 positions agree with TRBD1. The germline V gene encodes CDR1 SNHLY and CDR2 FYNNEI. V trimming: 8 bases; J trimming: 2 bases; junction bases outside the gene matches: 2. The CDR3 spans 12 residues. CDR3 nucleotides: TGTGCCAGCCGGGACAGACAAGAGACCCAGTACTTC. Amino acids: CASRDRQETQYF.

This clonotype was counted only a few times. The CDR3 sequence is CASSRGITGNTIYF. Written as DNA, the CDR3 is TGTGCCAGCTCACGTGGGATTACGGGAAACACCATATATTTT. The chain carries TRBV18 and TRBJ1-3; the D is unclear. The CDR3 consists of 14 residues. V lost 4 bases to trimming and J lost 4 bases, with 11 bases between them. Germline V lookup: CDR1 KGHSH, CDR2 LQKENI.

This clonotype occurred many times. The CDR3 DNA reads as TGTGCCAGCAGCTTTAGCGGTTTGAGCTCCTACAATGAGCAGTTCTTC. As protein: CASSFSGLSSYNEQFF. The chain recombines TRBV13 with TRBJ2-1; a weak D match, TRBD2 (6 bases). V dropped 3 bases and J dropped 0 bases, with 12 bases sitting between them. The CDR3 consists of 16 residues. The V gene's germline CDR1 is PRHDT and CDR2 FYEKMQ (reference sequence).

This clonotype was observed at least ten times. The rearrangement joins TRBV5-4 to TRBJ2-3, with 7 bases matching TRBD2. With 5 bases clipped from V and 0 bases from J, the junction kept 6 bases outside the gene matches. Germline V CDR1 and CDR2: SGHNT, YYREEE (reference sequence). CDR3 length: 15 amino acids. The chain's CDR3 is CASRHASGSTDTQYF. CDR3 coding DNA: TGTGCCAGCAGGCACGCTAGCGGCAGCACAGATACGCAGTATTTT.

On this clonotype itself: The junction shows a germline mismatch at one end, possibly a read error. The chain uses TRBV11-2 and TRBJ2-7; D call uncertain. The CDR3 length is 13 residues. The V gene's germline CDR1 is SGHAT and CDR2 FQNNGV. CDR3 nucleotides: TGTGCCAGCAGCTTAGGCCAGACCTACGGGCAGTACTTC. Translated, it gives CASSLGQTYGQYF.

This clonotype was counted at least ten times. V gene TRBV7-2 combines with J gene TRBJ1-1; unclear D gene. Germline loops: CDR1 SGHTA, CDR2 FQGNSA. Trimming removed 3 bases at V and 0 bases at J, with 8 bases between. CDR3 length: 14 residues. CDR3: CASSFYRVNTEAFF. For the CDR3, the DNA is TGTGCCAGCAGCTTTTACCGGGTGAACACTGAAGCTTTCTTT.

This clonotype was counted many times. This chain joins TRBV4-2 and TRBJ2-7, with 10 nucleotides matching TRBD2. This CDR3 spans 15 amino acids. Germline V gene sequence: CDR1 LGHNA, CDR2 YNFKEQ. Trimming took 6 bases from V and 3 from J; bases not matched to a gene: 8. The CDR3 sequence is CASSRGGTSVYEQYF. The CDR3 nucleotides are TGTGCCAGCAGTCGGGGAGGGACTAGCGTCTACGAGCAGTACTTC.

This clonotype was counted ten times or more. The V call is TRBV18, the J call TRBJ2-5; D ambiguous. V was pared by 3 bases and J by 7 bases, with 9 bases between. This CDR3 is built from 12 residues. Germline CDR1 reads KGHSH; CDR2 reads LQKENI. This CDR3 reads CASSPALGTQYF. CDR3 sequence (DNA): TGTGCCAGCTCACCCGCCTTGGGGACCCAGTACTTC. Full variable domain (rest looked up from reference TRBV18 and TRBJ2-5): NAGVMQNPRHLVRRRGQEARLRCSPMKGHSHVYWYRQLPEEGLKFMVYLQKENIIDESGMPKERFSAEFPKEGPSILRIQQVVRGDSAAYFCASSPALGTQYFGPGTRLLVL.

This clonotype was recorded many times. J is TRBJ2-5 and V is TRBV2; D ambiguous. This CDR3 is 12 amino acids long. Germline lookup yields CDR1 SNHLY and CDR2 FYNNEI. Trimming removed 6 bases at V and 0 bases at J, with 5 bases between. CDR3 bases: TGTGCCAGCAGAGCGTACCAAGAGACCCAGTACTTC. This translates into CASRAYQETQYF.

This clonotype was picked up many times. This chain connects TRBV28 to TRBJ2-5, with 14 bases matching TRBD2. Trimming at V came to 6 bases and at J to 0 bases, leaving 3 bases not matched to a gene. This CDR3 contains 16 residues. Germline CDR1 reads MDHEN; CDR2 reads SYDVKM. This CDR3 is CASSRLAGGNQETQYF. In DNA, the CDR3 is TGTGCCAGCAGCAGACTAGCGGGAGGGAACCAAGAGACCCAGTACTTC.

On this clonotype: One base away lies a much larger clone, so this may be a sequencing read error. The chain couples TRBV3-1 to TRBJ2-1; 7 positions match TRBD2. Germline CDR1 is LGHDT and CDR2 is YNNKEL (reference sequence). The CDR3 length is 16 residues. CDR3 residues: CAGSQGKLALYNEQFF. In DNA form, the CDR3 reads TGTGCCGGCAGCCAAGGAAAACTAGCGTTATACAATGAGCAGTTCTTC.

This clonotype was found many times. The genes are TRBV18 and TRBJ2-2; 8 bases fit TRBD1. The CDR3 consists of 14 residues. With 3 bases clipped from V and 5 bases from J, the junction kept 2 bases outside the gene matches. The germline V gene encodes CDR1 KGHSH and CDR2 LQKENI. CDR3 sequence (DNA): TGTGCCAGCTCACCTTGGGACAGGACCGGGGAGCTGTTTTTT. Protein: CASSPWDRTGELFF.

This clonotype was counted a few times. For the CDR3, the DNA is TGTGCCAGCAGTTTAGGGGGAACTAGCGGGAGCGGTTCCGGGGAGCTGTTTTTT. Translated: CASSLGGTSGSGSGELFF. The rearrangement uses TRBV12-3 or TRBV12-4 and TRBJ2-2, with TRBD2 identical over 11 bases. Trimming at V came to 1 base and at J to 6 bases, leaving 10 bases not matched to a gene. This CDR3 spans 18 amino acids.

This clonotype was picked up many times. This chain joins TRBV10-2 and TRBJ2-5; TRBD2 aligns across 7 bases. Germline values: CDR1 WSHSY, CDR2 SAAADI. The CDR3 has 15 residues. V shed 3 bases and J 0 bases; nucleotides not matched to a gene: 4. Here the CDR3 DNA reads TGCGCCAGCAGTGATCGGCTAGCGGACCAAGAGACCCAGTACTTC. This gives the protein CASSDRLADQETQYF.

This clonotype occurred many times. The V gene is TRBV28, the J gene TRBJ1-2; no firm D call. V lost 7 bases and J lost 4, with 7 bases in between. The germline V gene has CDR1 MDHEN and CDR2 SYDVKM. This CDR3 region has 11 residues. The CDR3 DNA is TGTGCCAGCAACCCGGGCTATGGCTACACCTTC. Translated: CASNPGYGYTF.

In its sample, this clonotype was seen a few times. The junction departs from the called germline gene at one end, perhaps through a read error. The chain employs TRBV28 and TRBJ1-4, with D perhaps TRBD1 (6 bases). The germline V gene has CDR1 MDHEN and CDR2 SYDVKM. The CDR3 totals 12 residues. The CDR3 region has the DNA TGTGCCAGCAGTTTCAGGGGCGGAAAACTGCTTTTT. It is translated as CASSFRGGKLLF. The full variable domain, its missing parts supplied by reference TRBV28 and TRBJ1-4, is DVKVTQSSRYLVKRTGEKVFLECVQDMDHENMFWYRQDPGLGLRLIYFSYDVKMKEKGDIPEGYSVSREKKERFSLILESASTNQTSMYLCASSFRGGKLLFGSGTQLSVL.

The genes are TRBV20-1 and TRBJ2-1, with 8 bases matching TRBD2. Germline CDR1 reads DFQATT; CDR2 reads SNEGSKA (reference sequence). The V gene end was trimmed by 3 bases and the J gene end by 1 base; junction bases not matched to a gene: 8. This CDR3 is built from 16 residues. CDR3 loop: CSARVKLAESYNEQFF. CDR3 DNA: TGCAGTGCTAGGGTCAAACTAGCGGAATCCTACAATGAGCAGTTCTTC.